This entry describes one TCR beta chain. Its antigen is undetermined. This entry belongs to a study of cytomegalovirus exposure and HLA in healthy donors. Both 60 Vbeta primers and 13 Jbeta primers went into the PCR. Clones were read by immunoSEQ multiplex PCR, and TCRdb kept only the in-frame ones, dropping some. The data show 150,000 to 200,000 clones, around 73% seen once. Overall study findings and caveats: It emerged from a later analysis that several of the most significant clusters appeared to be linked to common viral pathogens. One later analysis reportedly identified an Asian-associated ancestry cluster that showed fewer N-insertions than the 666-donor mean.

The CDR3 consists of 17 residues. Germline V gives CDR1 SGHAT, CDR2 FQNNGV. Deletions cut 7 bases from V and 0 bases from J, with 18 bases between. The chain has TRBV11-2 and TRBJ1-4; D gene uncertain. Source material: PBMCs. This clonotype was obtained from a man aged 55-75 years in good health and CMV-seronegative. The CDR3 DNA follows: TGTGCCAGCACTAAAAACGGGAGATTTGCAACTAATGAAAAACTGTTTTTT. It encodes CASTKNGRFATNEKLFF.